This T cell receptor beta chain was observed in a study of T-cell memory formation after mild COVID-19. It was 5'RACE with constant-segment primers that produced the TCR alpha and TCR beta cDNA libraries, which carried sample barcodes and UMIs. Each CDR3 protein is one row after TCRdb ran MiXCR on the 5' RACE reads. Seen here are some 450,000 distinct CDR3 sequences, approximately 18% observed once, and the top ten hold 20% to 25%. This clonotype was seen a few times. J gave up 3 bases and V 3 bases, and 11 bases lay outside the gene matches. The CDR3 runs 16 residues. What was sequenced was PBMCs or a T cell subset sorted from them (not recorded which). This clonotype originated in a man aged 18 to 29 who had mild COVID-19 (a few samples of this study predate the infection). Cell type and time point are not known. This chain connects TRBV12-3 or TRBV12-4 to TRBJ2-7, with TRBD2 identical over 7 bases. The CDR3 protein is CASSFLGGGAIYEQYF. CDR3 in DNA: TGTGCCAGCAGTTTTCTGGGGGGAGGGGCCATCTACGAGCAGTACTTC.